This T cell receptor beta chain was observed in a study of CD8 T cells in Susac syndrome. The RNA, about 0.45 to 1 ug, was put through reverse transcription using random hexamers. TCR beta CDR3 was amplified by immunoSEQ multiplex PCR. This amplification extended across 54 Vbeta and 13 Jbeta segments. TCRdb reanalysed the immunoSEQ multiplex PCR reads using MiXCR and keeps one entry per CDR3 protein. The sample has about 180,000 distinct CDR3 sequences; 85% to 95% are singletons. CDR3 length equals 14 residues. Germline V gives CDR1 KGHSH, CDR2 LQKENI. V lost 6 bases and J lost 1; bases outside the gene matches: 5. The sample holds a few counts of this clonotype.

The sequenced material came from CD8+ T cells from PBMCs. This TCR was recovered from a human donor with multiple sclerosis. The chain combines TRBV18 with TRBJ2-7, with 8 bases identical to TRBD1. CDR3 loop: CASSDRGSSYEQYF. CDR3 in DNA: TGTGCCAGCTCCGACAGGGGTTCGTCCTACGAGCAGTACTTC.